This T cell receptor (beta chain) came from a study of OX40 agonist ivuxolimab in advanced cancers. General study points: Compared with CD4+, CD8+ T cells on average had more expanded clones. The study found among the lowest clonal expansion in partial responders at 0.1-3.0 mg/kg.

A remark on this clone: Its target is unknown.

Generated by immunoSEQ multiplex PCR, the TCRdb table keeps only in-frame clones and is missing some. This table has approximately 58,000 clones, over 65% appearing once. This CDR3 region has 16 residues. Germline assignment: CDR1 LGHNA and CDR2 YNFKEQ. V trimming: 4 bases; J trimming: 8 bases; junction bases outside the gene matches: 13. Sequenced material: CD4+ or CD8+ T cells sorted from blood, taken in a trial of the OX40 agonist ivuxolimab. The receptor was derived from an adult with an advanced solid tumor such as melanoma, head and neck, liver or kidney cancer. This chain joins TRBV4-2 and TRBJ2-3; TRBD2 agrees at 9 bases. The CDR3 sequence: CASSPSTQRGVITQYF. CDR3 sequence (DNA): TGTGCCAGCAGCCCCTCAACCCAGCGGGGGGTAATTACGCAGTATTTT.